This passage covers 30 T cell receptor beta chains from one sample sequenced in a study of T cell repertoires in cytomegalovirus infection. One entry per CDR3 protein, called by TCRdb with MiXCR from the reads. The table lists roughly 700,000 distinct CDR3 sequences, 30% to 35% of them singletons. These receptors' antigens are unknown. Here the sequenced sample was cultured PBMCs, taken from culture after CMV antigen stimulation. The receptors come from a human donor in good health (CMV status not recorded). Some clones in this sample may be carry-over from other donors' samples.

This clonotype was observed once. The chain carries TRBV7-6 and TRBJ1-6; perhaps TRBD1 as D (5 bases). This CDR3 comprises 19 residues. The V end was cut by 1 base, the J end by 5 bases, with 21 bases between. In germline, CDR1 is SGHVS, CDR2 FNYEAQ. This CDR3 reads CASSLGGPPRTPDNSPLHF. The DNA for the CDR3 is TGTGCCAGCAGCTTAGGAGGCCCCCCCCGGACACCAGATAATTCACCCCTCCACTTT.

This clonotype has a handful of counts. This chain links TRBV28 with TRBJ2-2; 9 nucleotides line up with TRBD1. The CDR3 is 14 amino acids. Unmatched junction bases numbered 6, after V lost 8 bases and J lost 5 bases. Germline assignment: CDR1 MDHEN and CDR2 SYDVKM. CDR3 DNA: TGTGCCAGCGCGGGACAGGGAGGAACCGGGGAGCTGTTTTTT. This codes for CASAGQGGTGELFF.

J is TRBJ1-2 and V is TRBV12-3 or TRBV12-4; D is ambiguous. Trimming left V 1 base short and J 0 bases short, with 9 bases between. The CDR3 contains 15 residues. The CDR3 here is CASSLGPGSNYGYTF. The CDR3 DNA sequence: TGTGCCAGCAGTTTAGGCCCAGGCTCTAACTATGGCTACACCTTC.

This clonotype was seen many times. The gene calls are TRBV6-1 and TRBJ1-1; TRBD1 agrees at 12 bases. The V and J ends lost 3 bases and 8 bases, in that order; junction bases with no gene match: 10. The CDR3 covers 16 residues. Germline V lookup: CDR1 MNHNS, CDR2 SASEGT. The CDR3 here is CASSDPPGTGGEEAFF. In DNA, the CDR3 is TGTGCCAGCAGTGATCCCCCGGGGACAGGGGGCGAAGAAGCTTTCTTT.

The V call is TRBV7-8, the J call TRBJ2-7; 11 bases are a match to TRBD2. This CDR3 is built from 15 residues. Trimming cost V 4 bases and J 5 bases; bases outside gene matches: 7. Germline loops: CDR1 SGHVS, CDR2 FQNEAQ. DNA of the CDR3: TGTGCCAGCAGCTCCACTAGCGGGAGTTCCCACGAGCAGTACTTC. Protein sequence: CASSSTSGSSHEQYF.

V is TRBV20-1 and J is TRBJ1-2; D may be TRBD1 (5 bases). The CDR3 has 13 residues. Germline assignment: CDR1 DFQATT and CDR2 SNEGSKA (reference sequence). V lost 4 bases and J lost 8, with 17 bases in between. The CDR3 bases are TGCAGTGCTACCAGAGACAGCATATTAGGCTACACCTTC. Residues: CSATRDSILGYTF.

This clonotype was found a few times. This chain links TRBV7-8 with TRBJ2-7, with D perhaps matching TRBD1 (5 bases). The ends were cut back, 4 bases at V and 6 bases at J, with 13 bases in the middle. The length of the CDR3 is 13 residues. The germline CDR1 and CDR2 sequences are SGHVS and FQNEAQ. CDR3 protein: CASSSIRGSEQYF. DNA for the CDR3: TGTGCCAGCAGCTCGATAAGGGGTTCCGAGCAGTACTTC.

This clonotype was detected only a few times. V gene TRBV4-1 combines with J gene TRBJ2-1; 11 nucleotides line up with TRBD2. CDR3 size: 15 residues. Germline V CDR1 and CDR2: MGHRA, YSYEKL. V lost 6 bases and J lost 9; bases outside the gene matches: 10. CDR3 coding DNA: TGCGCCAGCAGTCCCGGGATAGCGGGAGGGTTTGAGCAGTTCTTC. Its protein is CASSPGIAGGFEQFF.

This clonotype was seen a few times. The V call is TRBV12-5, the J call TRBJ1-5; D ambiguous. The germline gives CDR1 LGHNT, CDR2 FRNRAP. Trimming took off 6 bases at V and 7 bases at J, with 10 bases between the two ends. This CDR3 is built from 12 residues. This CDR3 is CASGASGQPQHF. CDR3 nucleotide sequence: TGTGCTAGTGGGGCTAGCGGACAGCCCCAGCATTTT.

This clonotype was counted only a few times. The chain carries TRBV11-3 and TRBJ2-1; 7 bases match TRBD2. This CDR3 comprises 14 residues. V lost 5 bases, J lost 8 bases, and 9 bases stayed unmatched. Per the germline V gene, CDR1 is SGHNT and CDR2 is YENEEA. The CDR3 nucleotides read TGTGCCAGCAGCCTCCGGGGGAGGGTCGATGAGCAGTTCTTC. This encodes CASSLRGRVDEQFF.

This chain links TRBV7-9 with TRBJ1-5, with no clear D. CDR1 and CDR2 (germline): SEHNR, FQNEAQ (reference sequence). V gave up 1 base and J gave up 11 bases, with 12 bases separating them. The CDR3 sequence is 13 residues long. CDR3 coding DNA: TGTGCCAGCAGCTTAGGGCCAGGAAGGACCCAGCATTTT. This codes for CASSLGPGRTQHF.

This chain uses TRBV12-3 or TRBV12-4 with TRBJ2-1; 9 bases are a match to TRBD1. V was pared by 5 bases and J by 4 bases, with 6 bases of the junction left unmatched. This CDR3 contains 15 residues. The CDR3 nucleotides are TGTGCCAGCAGTGCGGACAGGGGAGGGTACAATGAGCAGTTCTTC. Translating it yields CASSADRGGYNEQFF.

J is TRBJ2-7 and V is TRBV7-6; TRBD2 matches at 9 bases. Trimming removed 5 bases from V and 0 bases from J; junction bases left unmatched: 5. The CDR3 loop spans 15 amino acids. Per the germline V gene, CDR1 is SGHVS and CDR2 is FNYEAQ. This CDR3 is CASSQLAGNSYEQYF. For the CDR3, the DNA is TGTGCCAGCAGCCAGCTAGCGGGAAACTCCTACGAGCAGTACTTC.

The V call is TRBV20-1, the J call TRBJ2-7, with D perhaps being TRBD1 or TRBD2 (5 bases each). The V gene's germline CDR1 is DFQATT and CDR2 SNEGSKA (reference sequence). The CDR3 is 13 amino acids. V was shortened by 5 bases and J by 0 bases, with 11 bases between the two germline ends. The CDR3 DNA follows: TGCAGTGCTCGAGGGGCGAGCTCCTACGAGCAGTACTTC. Amino acid sequence: CSARGASSYEQYF.

This clonotype was seen repeatedly, ten times or more. This sequence joins TRBV7-2 and TRBJ1-5; D ambiguous. Trimming took off 4 bases at V and 7 bases at J, with 17 bases between the two ends. Germline CDR1 SGHTA, CDR2 FQGNSA. The CDR3 covers 15 residues. CDR3 amino acids: CASSSRLGTRQPQHF. Here the CDR3 DNA reads TGTGCCAGCAGCTCCCGCCTCGGAACCAGACAGCCCCAGCATTTT.

The gene calls are TRBV20-1 and TRBJ1-5; tentatively, D is TRBD1 (6 bases). The length of the CDR3 is 18 residues. Germline V lookup: CDR1 DFQATT, CDR2 SNEGSKA (reference sequence). V shed 6 bases and J shed 2 bases, with 26 bases lying between them. The CDR3 DNA reads TGCAGTGCGACCCGCCCTACAGGGTCTGCGTCAGGCAATCAGCCCCAGCATTTT. Protein sequence: CSATRPTGSASGNQPQHF.

The chain combines TRBV12-3 or TRBV12-4 with TRBJ1-1, with a possible D match to TRBD1 (6 bases). Trimming removed 5 bases from V and 0 bases from J, with 16 bases in between. CDR3 size: 16 residues. For the CDR3, the DNA is TGTGCCAGCAGTCGTAACACCGGACAGATGAACACTGAAGCTTTCTTT. It yields the protein CASSRNTGQMNTEAFF.

The CDR3 DNA sequence: TGTGCCAGCAGTCGACTTTCGGGAGACGAGCAGTACTTC. Amino acids: CASSRLSGDEQYF. The rearrangement uses TRBV6-5 and TRBJ2-7, with a tentative D call TRBD2 (6 bases). Trimming left V 5 bases short and J 5 bases short, with 13 bases between. Germline CDR1 reads MNHEY; CDR2 reads SVGAGI. This CDR3 has 13 residues.

The rearrangement joins TRBV6-1 to TRBJ1-2; 10 bases line up with TRBD1. V gave up 5 bases and J gave up 4 bases; unmatched junction bases: 10. The CDR3 sequence is 16 residues long. Looked up from germline, CDR1 is MNHNS and CDR2 is SASEGT. The CDR3 loop reads CASSRPGQGRIYGYTF. The CDR3 DNA is TGTGCCAGCAGTCGTCCGGGACAGGGGAGGATCTATGGCTACACCTTC.

The chain recombines TRBV7-9 with TRBJ1-1; the D is unclear. The CDR3 contains 13 residues. Trimming shortened V by 5 bases and J by 3 bases, and 10 bases separated the two germline ends. The V gene's germline CDR1 is SEHNR and CDR2 FQNEAQ (reference sequence). CDR3 in amino acids: CASSHPGHTEAFF. The CDR3 coding sequence is TGTGCCAGCAGCCACCCGGGTCACACTGAAGCTTTCTTT.

This clonotype has more than one count but fewer than ten. The genes are TRBV4-1 and TRBJ1-3, with D possibly TRBD1 on 5 matching bases. This CDR3 spans 15 amino acids. V dropped 1 base and J dropped 0 bases, with 7 bases sitting between them. Per germline, CDR1 MGHRA and CDR2 YSYEKL. DNA of the CDR3: TGCGCCAGCAGCCAAGGGGGCGACTCTGGAAACACCATATATTTT. Translated, it gives CASSQGGDSGNTIYF.

This clonotype came up a few times. The chain has TRBV6-6 and TRBJ2-3; 12 bases agree with TRBD2. This CDR3 is built from 14 residues. CDR1 is MNHNY and CDR2 is SVGAGI in the germline V gene (reference sequence). V trimming: 8 bases; J trimming: 4 bases; junction bases outside the gene matches: 4. The CDR3 reads CASESSGGADTQYF. As DNA, the CDR3 is TGTGCCAGCGAATCTAGCGGGGGGGCAGATACGCAGTATTTT.

The rearrangement links TRBV4-3 to TRBJ2-6, with unresolved D. V shed 4 bases and J shed 3 bases, with 10 bases lying between them. Germline V lookup: CDR1 LGHNA, CDR2 YSLEER. The length of the CDR3 is 15 residues. CDR3 in DNA: TGCGCCAGCAGCCCCTCACCGGGTGGGGCCAACGTCCTGACTTTC. This translates into CASSPSPGGANVLTF.

The chain employs TRBV28 and TRBJ2-3, with D possibly being TRBD2 (8 bases). V shed 6 bases and J shed 4 bases, with 20 bases lying between them. CDR3 length equals 16 residues. The germline V gene has CDR1 MDHEN and CDR2 SYDVKM. The CDR3 is CASSRKRGRGPDTQYF. CDR3 sequence (DNA): TGTGCCAGCAGCCGCAAGCGGGGGAGGGGGCCAGATACGCAGTATTTT.

Here the CDR3 DNA reads TGTGCCAGCAGTTACAACACAGGGGACGAGCAGTACTTC. Its translation: CASSYNTGDEQYF. The chain recombines TRBV6-6 with TRBJ2-7; 7 bases match TRBD1. In germline, CDR1 is MNHNY, CDR2 SVGAGI (reference sequence). There are 13 residues in the CDR3. The V segment lost 2 bases and the J segment 5 bases; nucleotides outside the gene matches: 3.

This clonotype was counted at least ten times. The rearrangement uses TRBV28 and TRBJ1-4; D is possibly TRBD1 (5 bases). CDR1 is MDHEN, CDR2 SYDVKM, per germline. Between the trimmed V and J ends, which lost 6 bases and 4 bases, there was a span of 12 bases. The CDR3 totals 14 residues. The CDR3 sequence: CASSPGPDNEKLFF. The CDR3 DNA reads as TGTGCCAGCAGCCCGGGACCGGATAATGAAAAACTGTTTTTT.

The chain recombines TRBV7-8 with TRBJ2-7; 7 positions match TRBD2. Germline CDR1 reads SGHVS; CDR2 reads FQNEAQ. The CDR3 is made up of 15 amino acids. The V gene end was trimmed by 1 base and the J gene end by 4 bases; junction bases not matched to a gene: 7. In DNA form, the CDR3 reads TGTGCCAGCAGCTTAGAGGCTAGCGGACAATACGAGCAGTACTTC. As protein: CASSLEASGQYEQYF.

The J gene is TRBJ2-7, the V gene TRBV20-1, with 7 positions matching TRBD1. V was clipped by 0 bases and J by 1 base; unmatched bases: 3. The germline CDR1 and CDR2 sequences are DFQATT and SNEGSKA (reference sequence). The CDR3 runs to 14 residues. For the CDR3, the DNA is TGCAGTGCTAGAGATGCAGGGGGTTCCTACGAGCAGTACTTC. Translation gives CSARDAGGSYEQYF.

The chain combines TRBV5-4 with TRBJ2-1, with TRBD2 identical over 14 bases. The CDR3 is 19 residues long. In germline, CDR1 is SGHNT, CDR2 YYREEE (reference sequence). Trimming took 0 bases from V and 1 from J; bases not matched to a gene: 6. CDR3 loop: CASSLAGTSGSWSYNEQFF. The CDR3 coding sequence is TGTGCCAGCAGCTTGGCCGGGACTAGCGGGAGTTGGTCCTACAATGAGCAGTTCTTC.

This clonotype was counted many times. The chain links TRBV7-9 to TRBJ2-3, with 8 bases matching TRBD1. Germline CDR1 and CDR2: SEHNR and FQNEAQ (reference sequence). The CDR3 is made up of 16 amino acids. The V and J ends lost 5 bases and 5 bases, in that order; junction bases with no gene match: 12. For the CDR3, the DNA is TGTGCCAGCAGCCGAACCAGGGGGCTGACCGTAGATACGCAGTATTTT. Its protein is CASSRTRGLTVDTQYF.